The T cell receptor beta chain described here comes from a study of blood T cell repertoires in COVID-19. The data were produced by immunoSEQ multiplex PCR, yet TCRdb's version contains in-frame clones alone and is incomplete. The table has hundreds of thousands of clones, about 89% seen once; the top ten hold 3%. Per the germline V gene, CDR1 is KGHDR and CDR2 is SFDVKD. The trim removed 3 bases at V and 1 base at J, leaving 11 bases unmatched. The CDR3 is 20 amino acids. The sequence was collected from a woman in her thirties with COVID-19, enrolled during active disease. The chain has TRBV24-1 and TRBJ2-2; 12 bases fit TRBD1. The sequenced sample consisted of peripheral blood. CDR3 protein: CATSDVPGQGALVNTGELFF. CDR3 nucleotides: TGTGCCACCAGTGATGTCCCGGGACAGGGGGCTCTGGTGAACACCGGGGAGCTGTTTTTT.